Listed here is a single T cell receptor beta chain. The antigen remains unidentified. The data belong to a study of shared clonotypes between healthy human individuals. Study at large: Per donor, CD8 memory used one plate, CD8 naive used two, CD4 memory used three and CD4 naive used three.

TCRdb keeps only in-frame clones here, not all; method: immunoSEQ multiplex PCR. In the table there are hundreds of thousands of clones, 96% of which are singletons. CD45RO-negative, CCR7-selected cells formed the naive CD8 fraction, which excluded terminally differentiated effector memory CD45RA+ cells. Whole-study results and caveats: Relative to their counterparts shared across all four donors, non-shared clonotypes exhibited diminished generation probabilities.

This CDR3 is built from 15 residues. Germline V CDR1 and CDR2: MDHEN, SYDVKM. V lost 1 base to trimming and J lost 3 bases, with 10 bases between them. The receptor's source is a man aged 25 to 40 in good health. The sequencing input was naive CD8+ T cells sorted from blood. The J gene is TRBJ1-5, the V gene TRBV28; D ambiguous. CDR3 protein: CASSLFSEYNQPQHF. Written as DNA, the CDR3 is TGTGCCAGCAGTTTATTCTCGGAATACAATCAGCCCCAGCATTTT.